The 29 T cell receptor beta chains given below trace back to one sample, sequenced in a study of post-analysis software for immune sequencing data (dated by TCRdb to the mid-2010s). Their antigens remain unidentified. The library was generated by PCR. TCRdb records Illumina HiSeq 2500 as the sequencer. To reduce PCR and sequencing biases, unique molecular identifiers were built into the TCR beta cDNA libraries. TCRdb reran the public reads through fastp at Q25 and MiXCR, keeping productive beta chains. Each entry is one CDR3 protein sequence, shown with its most common DNA and genes. In this sample the table shows approximately 570,000 distinct CDR3 sequences, around 44% of which occur a single time. Clones ranked in the top ten supply under 2% of the sample. The paper as a whole reports these results and caveats: Patients showed significantly higher frequencies than controls for a few TRBV segments, among them TRBV5-6, TRBV5-1 and TRBV20-1.

Sequences were obtained from blood. The receptors shown here come from a girl under 18 with multiple sclerosis.

This clonotype was counted between two and nine times. This chain joins TRBV12-3 or TRBV12-4 and TRBJ2-5, with D possibly TRBD1 on 5 matching bases. The CDR3 sequence is 14 residues long. Trimming removed 7 bases at V and 5 bases at J, with 17 bases between. The CDR3 loop reads CASTPTVTRETQYF. The CDR3 DNA follows: TGTGCCAGCACCCCGACAGTTACCCGGGAGACCCAGTACTTC.

The J gene is TRBJ2-4, the V gene TRBV12-3 or TRBV12-4; possibly TRBD1 for D (6 bases). Between the trimmed V and J ends, which lost 5 bases and 0 bases, there was a span of 14 bases. The CDR3 has 16 amino acids. CDR3 loop: CASSRGGQLAKNIQYF. The CDR3 DNA sequence: TGTGCCAGCAGTCGAGGGGGTCAACTAGCCAAAAACATTCAGTACTTC.

The chain uses TRBV24-1 and TRBJ2-7; D is unresolved. Trimming took 0 bases from V and 0 from J, leaving 8 bases between them. The CDR3 has 15 residues. From germline, CDR1 is KGHDR and CDR2 SFDVKD. The CDR3, as DNA: TGTGCCACCAGTGATTTGGCACGGGTCTCCTACGAGCAGTACTTC. This sequence encodes CATSDLARVSYEQYF.

The rearrangement links TRBV7-2 to TRBJ2-7, with a weak D call TRBD1 (5 bases). The CDR3 loop spans 18 amino acids. The germline V and J ends were trimmed by 1 base and 0 bases, with 19 bases remaining between them. Germline loops: CDR1 SGHTA, CDR2 FQGNSA. The CDR3 DNA reads TGTGCCAGCAGCTTAGGACCCCCAGGGCGGATTAGCTCCTACGAGCAGTACTTC. This gives the protein CASSLGPPGRISSYEQYF.

This clonotype turned up a few times. The chain uses TRBV4-1 and TRBJ1-2; D is perhaps TRBD1 (5 bases). Germline V gene data show CDR1 as MGHRA and CDR2 as YSYEKL. The CDR3 length is 13 residues. Trimming cost V 6 bases and J 6 bases, with 14 bases left between them. The DNA of the CDR3 is TGCGCCAGCAGACAAACAGGCCTGGATGGCTACACCTTC. It codes for CASRQTGLDGYTF.

CDR3 residues: CASSGLIYYNEQFF. The CDR3 DNA reads as TGTGCCAGCAGCGGACTGATATACTACAATGAGCAGTTCTTC. The chain uses TRBV7-8 and TRBJ2-1; tentative D call: TRBD2 (5 bases). The length of the CDR3 is 14 residues. V was cut by 5 bases and J by 3 bases, with 11 bases left in between. The germline gives CDR1 SGHVS, CDR2 FQNEAQ. Full variable domain (outside the CDR3, taken from reference TRBV7-8 and TRBJ2-1): GAGVSQSPRYKVAKRGQDVALRCDPISGHVSLFWYQQALGQGPEFLTYFQNEAQLDKSGLPSDRFFAERPEGSVSTLKIQRTQQEDSAVYLCASSGLIYYNEQFFGPGTRLTVL.

The chain combines TRBV29-1 with TRBJ2-2; D not certain. Looked up from germline, CDR1 is SQVTM and CDR2 is ANQGSEA. There are 10 residues in the CDR3. V lost 5 bases and J lost 3, with 1 base in between. The CDR3 nucleotides read TGCAGCGTTTACACCGGGGAGCTGTTTTTT. As protein: CSVYTGELFF.

This clonotype appeared a single time. CDR3 DNA: TGCGCCAGCAGCTTGAGTCAGAACTCCTACAATGAGCAGTTCTTC. This codes for CASSLSQNSYNEQFF. This chain links TRBV5-1 with TRBJ2-1; D gene unclear. Germline CDR1 and CDR2: SGHRS and YFSETQ. The CDR3 is 15 residues long. The V end lost 1 base, the J end lost 0 bases, and 8 bases lay between the germline ends.

The chain couples TRBV6-6 to TRBJ2-7; TRBD2 is a possible D gene (5 bases). Germline assignment: CDR1 MNHNY and CDR2 SVGAGI (reference sequence). V shed 2 bases and J shed 0 bases, with 11 bases lying between them. The CDR3 is 15 amino acids. The CDR3 DNA reads TGTGCCAGCAGTTACGACCCGGGGAGCTCCTACGAGCAGTACTTC. This sequence encodes CASSYDPGSSYEQYF.

This clonotype was detected a few times. This rearrangement joins TRBV12-3 or TRBV12-4 to TRBJ2-7; the match to TRBD2 covers 13 bases. Trimming removed 6 bases from V and 2 bases from J; junction bases left unmatched: 4. The CDR3 runs 15 residues. The DNA of the CDR3 is TGTGCCAGCAGCGGACTAGCGGGAGTTACCTACGAGCAGTACTTC. It is translated as CASSGLAGVTYEQYF.

This chain connects TRBV5-6 to TRBJ2-5; 13 positions agree with TRBD2. The tail of the sequence fits TRBJ2-7 better, so the J call may be wrong. The CDR3 sequence is 16 residues long. The germline V gene encodes CDR1 SGHDT and CDR2 YYEEEE. The CDR3 bases are TGTGCCAGCAGCTTCGGACTAGCGGGAGTTCCCTACGAGCAGTACTTC. It codes for CASSFGLAGVPYEQYF.

This clonotype was counted between two and nine times. The J gene is TRBJ1-2, the V gene TRBV5-6; D call uncertain. CDR1 is SGHDT and CDR2 is YYEEEE in the germline V gene. There are 15 residues in the CDR3. The germline V and J ends were trimmed by 0 bases and 3 bases, with 12 bases remaining between them. CDR3 nucleotides: TGTGCCAGCAGCTTGGGAGTTTTGTTCGACTATGGCTACACCTTC. Translation: CASSLGVLFDYGYTF.

This clonotype has just a few counts. This chain joins TRBV11-2 and TRBJ2-1; D is unclear. This CDR3 has 16 amino acids. The germline CDR1 and CDR2 sequences are SGHAT and FQNNGV. V shed 3 bases and J shed 0 bases, with 12 bases lying between them. CDR3 loop: CASSFEVSSSYNEQFF. As DNA, the CDR3 is TGTGCCAGCAGCTTCGAGGTTTCAAGCTCCTACAATGAGCAGTTCTTC.

The rearrangement uses TRBV20-1 and TRBJ2-3, with TRBD2 as a possible D gene (6 bases). The CDR3 contains 14 residues. Trimming pared 6 bases from V and 4 bases from J, leaving 17 bases between. Germline assignment: CDR1 DFQATT and CDR2 SNEGSKA (reference sequence). CDR3 DNA: TGCAGTGCCCCGGGACTCAGAACCTCAGATACGCAGTATTTT. Residues: CSAPGLRTSDTQYF.

V and J are TRBV29-1 and TRBJ2-1, with D hard to call. The J call could be wrong; TRBJ2-7 is a better fit for the DNA end. The germline V gene encodes CDR1 SQVTM and CDR2 ANQGSEA. The CDR3 is 10 amino acids. The DNA for the CDR3 is TGCAGCGTTGAACGGAATGAGCAGTACTTC. This encodes CSVERNEQYF.

This chain joins TRBV7-9 and TRBJ1-1, with D tentatively TRBD1 (6 bases). The length of the CDR3 is 13 residues. Trimming removed 2 bases from V and 6 bases from J, with 10 bases in between. From germline, CDR1 is SEHNR and CDR2 FQNEAQ (reference sequence). The CDR3 DNA follows: TGTGCCAGCAGCTTACGGGGGGCCCCTGAAGCTTTCTTT. Translating it yields CASSLRGAPEAFF.

V gene TRBV7-8 combines with J gene TRBJ1-5, with 8 nucleotides matching TRBD1. V was pared by 6 bases and J by 3 bases, with 10 bases of the junction left unmatched. This CDR3 contains 16 residues. CDR1 SGHVS and CDR2 FQNEAQ come from the germline V gene. The CDR3 loop reads CASRRLRTGTNQPQHF. The CDR3 DNA reads as TGTGCCAGCAGGAGACTGAGGACAGGGACCAATCAGCCCCAGCATTTT. The full variable domain, its missing parts supplied by reference TRBV7-8 and TRBJ1-5, is GAGVSQSPRYKVAKRGQDVALRCDPISGHVSLFWYQQALGQGPEFLTYFQNEAQLDKSGLPSDRFFAERPEGSVSTLKIQRTQQEDSAVYLCASRRLRTGTNQPQHFGDGTRLSIL.

The V gene is TRBV12-3 or TRBV12-4, the J gene TRBJ2-1; 14 nucleotides agree with TRBD2. The CDR3 extends over 16 amino acids. V dropped 1 base and J dropped 9; count of bases not matched to a gene: 5. CDR3 amino acids: CASSLGLAGGHGEQFF. The CDR3 DNA is TGTGCCAGCAGTTTAGGACTAGCGGGGGGGCATGGTGAGCAGTTCTTC.

The V and J genes are TRBV3-1 and TRBJ2-3; D remains ambiguous. The CDR3 is made up of 15 amino acids. Germline V gene data show CDR1 as LGHDT and CDR2 as YNNKEL (reference sequence). V lost 4 bases and J lost 2, with 13 bases in between. CDR3 bases: TGTGCCAGCAGCCCTAAACTCCTTCACACAGATACGCAGTATTTT. Translating it yields CASSPKLLHTDTQYF.

This clonotype was detected only a few times. This chain uses TRBV7-9 with TRBJ2-1; 12 bases are a match to TRBD2. This CDR3 is built from 15 residues. V dropped 2 bases and J dropped 5; count of bases not matched to a gene: 1. The V gene's germline CDR1 is SEHNR and CDR2 FQNEAQ (reference sequence). CDR3 residues: CASSLLAGGHNEQFF. In DNA form, the CDR3 reads TGTGCCAGCAGCTTACTAGCGGGAGGGCACAATGAGCAGTTCTTC.

The genes are TRBV5-1 and TRBJ2-3; D unresolved. From germline, CDR1 is SGHRS and CDR2 YFSETQ. This CDR3 has 15 amino acids. V was pared by 0 bases and J by 4 bases, with 12 bases between. The CDR3 nucleotides read TGCGCCAGCAGCTTGGCCAATGCCGCCCCAGATACGCAGTATTTT. It translates to CASSLANAAPDTQYF.

The chain recombines TRBV10-3 with TRBJ2-7; D is ambiguous. The CDR3 spans 12 residues. V dropped 3 bases and J dropped 2 bases, with 5 bases sitting between them. Germline V lookup: CDR1 ENHRY, CDR2 SYGVKD. The CDR3: CAISEETYEQYF. CDR3 sequence (DNA): TGTGCCATCAGTGAAGAAACCTACGAGCAGTACTTC.

The DNA of the CDR3 is TGCGCCAGCAGCCAGGGGGGACAAACGCACCAAGAGACCCAGTACTTC. Its translation is CASSQGGQTHQETQYF. The rearrangement joins TRBV4-1 to TRBJ2-5, with D possibly called TRBD1 or TRBD2 (6 bases each). The CDR3 totals 16 residues. The V end was cut by 3 bases, the J end by 0 bases, with 14 bases between. CDR1 is MGHRA, CDR2 YSYEKL, per germline.

This clonotype was seen a handful of times. The chain has TRBV20-1 and TRBJ2-7; 9 nucleotides align to TRBD1. Germline values: CDR1 DFQATT, CDR2 SNEGSKA (reference sequence). The CDR3 loop spans 13 amino acids. J lost 5 bases, V lost 5 bases, and 7 bases had no gene match. The CDR3 region has the DNA TGCAGTGCTCCGACAGGGGGTTTGAACGAGCAGTACTTC. As protein: CSAPTGGLNEQYF.

This clonotype was seen only a few times. The rearrangement uses TRBV5-5 and TRBJ2-7; D unclear. The CDR3 spans 14 residues. The V gene lost 4 bases and the J gene lost 4 bases, with 15 bases spanning the gap. Per germline, CDR1 SGHKS and CDR2 YYEKEE (reference sequence). The CDR3 region is CASSTRLIPYEQYF. Here the CDR3 DNA reads TGTGCCAGCAGCACCCGACTGATCCCTTACGAGCAGTACTTC.

The chain joins TRBV25-1 to TRBJ2-4; perhaps TRBD1 as D (6 bases). Germline loops: CDR1 MGHDK, CDR2 SYGVNS. V lost 3 bases, J lost 10 bases, and 10 bases lay in between. The CDR3 runs to 12 residues. The CDR3 DNA is TGTGCCAGCAGTGATCTAGGGGGAATTCAGTACTTC. Translated: CASSDLGGIQYF.

The V gene is TRBV5-6, the J gene TRBJ1-5; D gene ambiguous. The CDR3 extends over 14 amino acids. Trimming took off 6 bases at V and 1 base at J, with 11 bases between the two ends. CDR1 is SGHDT, CDR2 YYEEEE, per germline. CDR3 residues: CASTRGGSNQPQHF. For the CDR3, the DNA is TGTGCCAGCACCCGGGGAGGGAGCAATCAGCCCCAGCATTTT.

This clonotype was counted only a few times. The chain couples TRBV5-1 to TRBJ1-2; the D gene is possibly TRBD1 (5 bases). Germline CDR1 SGHRS, CDR2 YFSETQ. The CDR3 length is 12 residues. The V gene lost 5 bases and the J gene lost 6 bases, with 11 bases spanning the gap. The CDR3 DNA sequence: TGCGCCAGCAGAGGGGTCGGCGATGGCTACACCTTC. It specifies CASRGVGDGYTF.

This clonotype was picked up a small number of times. The genes are TRBV7-8 and TRBJ2-3; tentatively, D is TRBD2 (6 bases). This CDR3 has 17 residues. The V end was cut by 3 bases, the J end by 0 bases, with 16 bases between. Germline lookup yields CDR1 SGHVS and CDR2 FQNEAQ. The CDR3 nucleotides are TGTGCCAGCAGCTTCTCGAGGATAGCGGCTAGCACAGATACGCAGTATTTT. It is translated as CASSFSRIAASTDTQYF.